This TCR beta chain appears in the sequencing data of a study of T cell changes during pregnancy in multiple sclerosis. The CDR3 has 15 amino acids. Per the germline V gene, CDR1 is SGHAT and CDR2 is FQNNGV. V trimming: 0 bases; J trimming: 8 bases; junction bases outside the gene matches: 8. The assay was immunoSEQ multiplex PCR, and TCRdb's table has in-frame clones only and misses some. The table records more than 90,000 clones, 92% of them present only once. This receptor was taken from a female donor with multiple sclerosis, enrolled in a pregnancy study. The chain carries TRBV11-2 and TRBJ2-3; 7 nucleotides align to TRBD1. Material: peripheral blood, obtained in the first trimester of pregnancy. This CDR3 is CASSLDGTALVTQYF. CDR3 in DNA: TGTGCCAGCAGCTTAGATGGGACAGCCCTGGTTACGCAGTATTTT.